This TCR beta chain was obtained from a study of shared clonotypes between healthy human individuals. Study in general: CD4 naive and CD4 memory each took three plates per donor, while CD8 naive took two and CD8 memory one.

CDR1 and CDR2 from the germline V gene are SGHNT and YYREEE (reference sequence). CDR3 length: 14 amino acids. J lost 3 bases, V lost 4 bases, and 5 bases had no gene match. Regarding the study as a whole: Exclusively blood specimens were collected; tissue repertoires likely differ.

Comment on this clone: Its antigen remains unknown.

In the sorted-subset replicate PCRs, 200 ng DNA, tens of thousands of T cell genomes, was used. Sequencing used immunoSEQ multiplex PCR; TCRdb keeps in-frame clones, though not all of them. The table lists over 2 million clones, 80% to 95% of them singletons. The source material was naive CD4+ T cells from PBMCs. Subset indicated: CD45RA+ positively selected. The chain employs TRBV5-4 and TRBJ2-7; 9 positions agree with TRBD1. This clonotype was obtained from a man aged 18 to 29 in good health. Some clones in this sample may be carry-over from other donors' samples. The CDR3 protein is CASSLKTGGYEQYF. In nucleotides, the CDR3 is TGTGCCAGCAGCCTTAAGACAGGGGGCTACGAGCAGTACTTC.